These T cell receptor beta chains were read from a single sample in a study of blood T cells in healthy people across ages. TCRdb recomputed calls from the 5' RACE reads with MiXCR, one row per CDR3 protein. The sample lists roughly 700,000 distinct CDR3 sequences, around 45% occurring once. Specimen: blood. The receptors originated from a woman in her fifties or sixties in good health. Both conserved end residues are part of each CDR3.

V	J	CDR3
TRBV28	TRBJ2-7	CASSQTGAISYEQYF
TRBV5-1	TRBJ2-1	CASSLDAQRPFF
TRBV4-3	TRBJ2-5	CASSQTTGWETQYF
TRBV27	TRBJ2-1	CASSLSRGTLNEQFF
TRBV18	TRBJ1-2	CASSPLGTAIPYGYTF
TRBV12-3/TRBV12-4	TRBJ1-1	CASTLGGGAGTEAFF
TRBV12-3/TRBV12-4	TRBJ2-7	CASSLGREGEQYF
TRBV5-1	TRBJ2-2	CASSLEGPNTGELFF
TRBV20-1	TRBJ2-1	CSAERLAGVGGNEQFF
TRBV5-1	TRBJ2-3	CASSLPLAGGHTQYF
TRBV7-9	TRBJ2-3	CASSMRTSGRGTDAQYF
TRBV27	TRBJ1-2	CASSSFSRYGYTF
TRBV30	TRBJ2-1	CAWSVRDEQFF
TRBV21-1	TRBJ2-5	CASSEGLAGDLQETQYF
TRBV7-2	TRBJ2-5	CASSLWAGQETQYF
TRBV4-2	TRBJ1-5	CASSQQGFSNQPQHF
TRBV2	TRBJ1-5	CASSEGSLLGQPQHF
TRBV7-3	TRBJ2-7	CASSLSPGQGNEQYF
TRBV28	-	CASSNADWVYYEQYF